This paragraph reports one TCR beta chain. CDR1 is SSHAT, CDR2 FNYEAQ, per germline (reference sequence). CDR3 length: 13 amino acids. This specimen comes from a study of CD8 T cells in Susac syndrome. Random hexamers primed reverse transcription of about 0.5 to 1 ug RNA. Each CDR3 protein is one row after TCRdb ran MiXCR on the immunoSEQ multiplex PCR reads. The sample holds some 120,000 distinct CDR3 sequences, around 94% seen once. The sequence was obtained from a human donor with multiple sclerosis. Input material: CD4+ T cells from PBMCs. The J gene is TRBJ1-2, the V gene TRBV7-7; D is undetermined. The CDR3: CAIPEGINYGYTF. As DNA, the CDR3 is TGTGCTATACCAGAGGGAATTAACTATGGCTACACCTTC.